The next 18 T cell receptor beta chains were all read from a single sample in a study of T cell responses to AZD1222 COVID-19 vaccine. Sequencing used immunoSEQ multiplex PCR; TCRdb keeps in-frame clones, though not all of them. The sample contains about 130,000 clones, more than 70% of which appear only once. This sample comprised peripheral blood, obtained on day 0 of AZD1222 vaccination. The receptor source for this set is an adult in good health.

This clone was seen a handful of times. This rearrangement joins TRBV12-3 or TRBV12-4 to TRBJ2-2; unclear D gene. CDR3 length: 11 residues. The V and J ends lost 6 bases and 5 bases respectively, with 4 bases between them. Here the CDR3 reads CASRGTGELFF. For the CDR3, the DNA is TGTGCCAGCAGGGGGACCGGGGAGCTGTTTTTT.

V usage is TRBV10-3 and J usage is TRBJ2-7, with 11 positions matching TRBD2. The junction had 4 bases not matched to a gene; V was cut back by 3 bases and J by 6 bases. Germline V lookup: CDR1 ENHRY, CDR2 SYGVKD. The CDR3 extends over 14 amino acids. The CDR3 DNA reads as TGTGCCATCAGTGATTTAGCGGGAGGGCCCGAGCAGTACTTC. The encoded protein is CAISDLAGGPEQYF.

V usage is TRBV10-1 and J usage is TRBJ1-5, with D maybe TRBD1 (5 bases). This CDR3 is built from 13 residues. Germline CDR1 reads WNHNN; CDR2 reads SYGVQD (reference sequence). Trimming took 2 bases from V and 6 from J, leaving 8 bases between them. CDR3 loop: CASSEGRGQPQHF. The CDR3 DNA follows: TGCGCCAGCAGTGAGGGTAGGGGTCAGCCCCAGCATTTT.

CDR3: CASSRDREDEQYF. CDR3 DNA: TGTGCCAGCAGCCGGGACAGGGAGGACGAGCAGTACTTC. The gene calls are TRBV14 and TRBJ2-7, with 9 bases matching TRBD1. CDR3 length equals 13 residues. V dropped 4 bases and J dropped 5; count of bases not matched to a gene: 3. From germline, CDR1 is SGHDN and CDR2 FVKESK. Filled out from reference TRBV14 and TRBJ2-7, the complete variable domain reads EAGVTQFPSHSVIEKGQTVTLRCDPISGHDNLYWYRRVMGKEIKFLLHFVKESKQDESGMPNNRFLAERTGGTYSTLKVQPAELEDSGVYFCASSRDREDEQYFGPGTRLTVT.

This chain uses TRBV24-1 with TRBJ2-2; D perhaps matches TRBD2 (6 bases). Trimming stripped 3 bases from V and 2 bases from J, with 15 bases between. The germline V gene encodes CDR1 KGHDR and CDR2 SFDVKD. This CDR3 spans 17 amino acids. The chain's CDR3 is CATSDLGWGGNTGELFF. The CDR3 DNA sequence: TGTGCCACCAGTGATCTTGGTTGGGGAGGAAACACCGGGGAGCTGTTTTTT.

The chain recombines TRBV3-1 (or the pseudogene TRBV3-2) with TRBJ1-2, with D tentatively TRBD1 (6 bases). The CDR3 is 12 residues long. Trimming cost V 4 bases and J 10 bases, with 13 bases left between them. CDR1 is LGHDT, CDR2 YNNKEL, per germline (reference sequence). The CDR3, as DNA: TGTGCCAGCAGCCCCCTACAGGGAAACTACACCTTC. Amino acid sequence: CASSPLQGNYTF.

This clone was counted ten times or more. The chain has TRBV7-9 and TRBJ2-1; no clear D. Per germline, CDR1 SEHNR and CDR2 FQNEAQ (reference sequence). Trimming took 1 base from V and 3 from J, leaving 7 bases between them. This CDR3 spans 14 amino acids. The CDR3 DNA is TGTGCCAGCAGCTTAGTTAACAGCTACAATGAGCAGTTCTTC. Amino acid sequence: CASSLVNSYNEQFF.

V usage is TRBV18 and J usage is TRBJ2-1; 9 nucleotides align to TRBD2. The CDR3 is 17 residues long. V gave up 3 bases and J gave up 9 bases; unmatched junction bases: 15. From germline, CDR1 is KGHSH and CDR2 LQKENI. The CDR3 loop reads CASSPSLVAGDKAEQFF. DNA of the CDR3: TGTGCCAGCTCACCTTCCTTAGTAGCGGGAGATAAGGCTGAGCAGTTCTTC.

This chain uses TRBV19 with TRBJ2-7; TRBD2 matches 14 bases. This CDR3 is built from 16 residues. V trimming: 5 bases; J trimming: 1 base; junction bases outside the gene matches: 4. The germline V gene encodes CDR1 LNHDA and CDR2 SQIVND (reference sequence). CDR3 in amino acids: CASSSGLAGESYEQYF. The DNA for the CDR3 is TGTGCCAGTAGTTCGGGACTAGCGGGAGAGTCCTACGAGCAGTACTTC.

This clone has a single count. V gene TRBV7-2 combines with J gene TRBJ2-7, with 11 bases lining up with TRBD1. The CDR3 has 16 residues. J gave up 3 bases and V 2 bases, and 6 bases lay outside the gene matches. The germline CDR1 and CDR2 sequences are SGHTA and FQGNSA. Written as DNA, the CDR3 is TGTGCCAGCAGCTTACAGACCGGGACAGGGGGCTACGAGCAGTACTTC. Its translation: CASSLQTGTGGYEQYF.

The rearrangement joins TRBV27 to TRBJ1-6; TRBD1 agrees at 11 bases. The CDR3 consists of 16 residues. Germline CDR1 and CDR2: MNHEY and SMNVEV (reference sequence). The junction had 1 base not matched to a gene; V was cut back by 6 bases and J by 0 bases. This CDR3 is CASSGTGGSYNSPLHF. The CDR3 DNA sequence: TGTGCCAGCAGCGGGACAGGGGGCTCCTATAATTCACCCCTCCACTTT.

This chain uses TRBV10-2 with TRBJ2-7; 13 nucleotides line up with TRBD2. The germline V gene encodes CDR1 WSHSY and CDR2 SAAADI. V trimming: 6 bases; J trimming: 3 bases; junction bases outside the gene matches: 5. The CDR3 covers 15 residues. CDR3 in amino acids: CASRTGTSGIYEQYF. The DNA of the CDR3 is TGCGCCAGCAGAACCGGGACTAGCGGGATCTACGAGCAGTACTTC.

CDR3 in DNA: TGTGCCAGCAGCCTGACAGGCCGAAACTACGAGCAGTACTTC. This sequence encodes CASSLTGRNYEQYF. This chain joins TRBV14 and TRBJ2-7, with TRBD1 as a possible D gene (6 bases). The CDR3 runs to 14 residues. Trimming took 4 bases from V and 3 from J, leaving 13 bases between them. CDR1 and CDR2 from the germline V gene are SGHDN and FVKESK.

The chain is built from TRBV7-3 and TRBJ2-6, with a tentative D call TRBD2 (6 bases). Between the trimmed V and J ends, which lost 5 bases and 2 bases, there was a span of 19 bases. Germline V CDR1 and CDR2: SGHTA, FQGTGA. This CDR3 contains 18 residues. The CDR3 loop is CASSHRSREIAGANVLTF. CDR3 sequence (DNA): TGTGCCAGCAGCCACAGATCACGGGAGATCGCTGGGGCCAACGTCCTGACTTTC. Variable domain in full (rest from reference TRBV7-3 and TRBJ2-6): GAGVSQTPSNKVTEKGKYVELRCDPISGHTALYWYRQSLGQGPEFLIYFQGTGAADDSGLPNDRFFAVRPEGSVSTLKIQRTERGDSAVYLCASSHRSREIAGANVLTFGAGSRLTVL.

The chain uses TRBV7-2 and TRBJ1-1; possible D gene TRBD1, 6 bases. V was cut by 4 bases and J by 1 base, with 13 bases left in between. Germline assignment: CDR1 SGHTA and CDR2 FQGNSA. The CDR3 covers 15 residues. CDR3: CASSSAGGPNTEAFF. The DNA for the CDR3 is TGTGCCAGCAGCTCCGCCGGGGGCCCGAACACTGAAGCTTTCTTT.

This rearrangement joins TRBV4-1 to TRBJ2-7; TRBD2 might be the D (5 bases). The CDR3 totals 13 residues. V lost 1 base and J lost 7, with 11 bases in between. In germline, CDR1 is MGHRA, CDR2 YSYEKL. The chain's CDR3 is CASSQVGRTEQYF. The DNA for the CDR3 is TGCGCCAGCAGCCAAGTTGGACGGACTGAGCAGTACTTC.

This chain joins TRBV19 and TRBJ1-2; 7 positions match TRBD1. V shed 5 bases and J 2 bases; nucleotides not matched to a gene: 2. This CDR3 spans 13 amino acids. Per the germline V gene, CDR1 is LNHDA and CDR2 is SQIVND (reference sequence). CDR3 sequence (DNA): TGTGCCAGTAGTGCACAGGGGAACTATGGCTACACCTTC. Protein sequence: CASSAQGNYGYTF.

Here the CDR3 reads CASSPLSDSRSGNTIYF. The CDR3 region has the DNA TGTGCCAGCTCACCCTTATCTGACAGTCGCTCTGGAAACACCATATATTTT. The chain employs TRBV18 and TRBJ1-3, with D possibly TRBD1 on 5 matching bases. The V gene's germline CDR1 is KGHSH and CDR2 LQKENI. The CDR3 loop spans 17 amino acids. The V gene lost 3 bases and the J gene lost 0 bases, with 15 bases spanning the gap.